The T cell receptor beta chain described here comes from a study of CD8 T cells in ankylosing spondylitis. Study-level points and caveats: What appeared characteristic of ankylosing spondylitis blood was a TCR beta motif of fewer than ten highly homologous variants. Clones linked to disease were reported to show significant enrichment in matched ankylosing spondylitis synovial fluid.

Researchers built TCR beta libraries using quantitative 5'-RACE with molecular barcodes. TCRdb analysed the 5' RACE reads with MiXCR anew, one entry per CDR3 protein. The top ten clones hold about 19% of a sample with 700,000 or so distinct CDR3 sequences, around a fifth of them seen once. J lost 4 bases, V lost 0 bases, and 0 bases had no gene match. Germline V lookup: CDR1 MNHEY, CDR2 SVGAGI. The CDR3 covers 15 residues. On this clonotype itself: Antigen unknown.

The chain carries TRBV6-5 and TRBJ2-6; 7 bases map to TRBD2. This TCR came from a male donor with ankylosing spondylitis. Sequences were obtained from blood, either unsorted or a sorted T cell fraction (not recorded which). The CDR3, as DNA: TGTGCCAGCAGTTACTCGGGGGGGGGGGCCAACGTCCTGACTTTC. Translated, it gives CASSYSGGGANVLTF.